The T cell receptor (beta chain) described here comes from a study of cytomegalovirus exposure and HLA in healthy donors. V was shortened by 1 base and J by 5 bases, with 8 bases between the two germline ends. CDR3 length equals 13 residues. Germline V lookup: CDR1 SGHAT, CDR2 FQDESV (reference sequence). Study observations and caveats: Despite most TCR sequences being rare, some public TCRs occurred in many donors. TCR beta chain V- and J-gene trimming was linked, in a later analysis, to a missense variant in DCLRE1C. Near-uniform donor sequencing depth was presumed by presence/absence analyses. In vitro, three CMV-associated chains proved specific for CMV antigens.

Details on this clone: Its antigen is as yet unknown.

Primers for the PCR totalled 60 Vbeta and 13 Jbeta. Profiled with immunoSEQ multiplex PCR; TCRdb holds only in-frame clones, not every one. The table includes tens of thousands of clones, approximately 70% detected once. The chain couples TRBV11-1 to TRBJ2-5; D is unresolved. Material: PBMCs. The TCR was taken from a woman aged 55-69 years in good health and CMV-seropositive. CDR3 in amino acids: CASSLDLEETQYF. DNA of the CDR3: TGTGCCAGCAGCTTAGACCTGGAGGAGACCCAGTACTTC.